The 25 T cell receptor beta chains given below trace back to one sample, sequenced in a study of T cells in Graves' hyperthyroidism and ophthalmopathy (dated by TCRdb to the late 2010s). To prepare the library, multiplex PCR was applied. Sequenced on an Illumina HiSeq 2000. Amplification of TCR beta CDR3 regions was carried out from RNA transcripts. A first-round RT-PCR of the TCR CDR3 used the HTBI primer set with the Qiagen OneStep RT-PCR kit. The public reads were quality trimmed at Q25 with fastp and then assembled into clones with MiXCR by TCRdb, keeping productive beta chains. Entries that share a CDR3 protein sequence are merged under the most common genes and DNA. The sample contains about 840,000 distinct CDR3 sequences, roughly 40% of them found a single time. Approximately 8.7% of the sample rests with the top ten. Sequencing was done on a sample of blood. These receptors came from a young man with Graves' hyperthyroidism.

The chain joins TRBV9 to TRBJ1-1; TRBD1 is a possible D gene (5 bases). Germline V gene lookup returns CDR1 SGDLS and CDR2 YYNGEE. The CDR3 spans 15 residues. V was trimmed by 6 bases and J by 3 bases, leaving 18 bases between them. This CDR3 reads CASTETAGRDTEAFF. CDR3 sequence (DNA): TGTGCCAGCACCGAGACCGCAGGGCGGGACACTGAAGCTTTCTTT.

This clonotype was counted only a few times. The genes are TRBV13 and TRBJ2-6, with a tentative D call TRBD2 (6 bases). Germline CDR1 and CDR2: PRHDT and FYEKMQ (reference sequence). This CDR3 contains 14 residues. Trimming left V 7 bases short and J 4 bases short, with 11 bases between. CDR3 coding DNA: TGTGCCAGCACTCCCCGGGGGGGGGCCAACGTCCTGACTTTC. Protein product: CASTPRGGANVLTF.

This clonotype was counted at least ten times. The V call is TRBV29-1, the J call TRBJ2-7; 7 nucleotides agree with TRBD1. Germline V gene lookup returns CDR1 SQVTM and CDR2 ANQGSEA. This CDR3 contains 14 residues. With V trimmed by 7 bases and J by 0 bases, 9 bases remained unmatched. CDR3 region: CSGATGSPSYEQYF. The CDR3, as DNA: TGCAGCGGGGCGACAGGGTCCCCCTCCTACGAGCAGTACTTC.

This chain connects TRBV10-3 to TRBJ1-5; D perhaps matches TRBD1 (5 bases). The CDR3 extends over 14 amino acids. CDR1 and CDR2 (germline): ENHRY, SYGVKD. The germline V and J ends were trimmed by 5 bases and 4 bases, with 12 bases remaining between them. The CDR3 sequence is CAISFGTGNQPQHF. CDR3 coding DNA: TGTGCCATCAGTTTTGGGACGGGGAATCAGCCCCAGCATTTT.

The chain has TRBV4-1 and TRBJ1-6, with D unresolved. Trimming stripped 0 bases from V and 12 bases from J, with 12 bases between. Germline CDR1 and CDR2: MGHRA and YSYEKL. This CDR3 has 14 residues. For the CDR3, the DNA is TGCGCCAGCAGCCAAGAGGTTGGGGTTGGACCCCTCCACTTT. The encoded protein is CASSQEVGVGPLHF.

There are a few counts of this clonotype. The CDR3 is CASSLMVDTEAFF. The CDR3 coding sequence is TGTGCCAGCAGCTTAATGGTAGACACTGAAGCTTTCTTT. The rearrangement uses TRBV7-9 and TRBJ1-1; D call uncertain. V lost 2 bases to trimming and J lost 3 bases, with 7 bases between them. CDR3 length: 13 residues. From germline, CDR1 is SEHNR and CDR2 FQNEAQ (reference sequence).

This clonotype was counted at least ten times. The chain is built from TRBV2 and TRBJ1-6; the D is unclear. V dropped 8 bases and J dropped 9 bases, with 8 bases sitting between them. The CDR3 is 11 residues long. Germline V gene lookup returns CDR1 SNHLY and CDR2 FYNNEI. The DNA for the CDR3 is TGTGCCAGCCTTGGAGCTTCACCCCTCCACTTT. It translates to CASLGASPLHF.

This clonotype was observed at least ten times. The rearrangement links TRBV9 to TRBJ1-3; no reliable D call. Germline assignment: CDR1 SGDLS and CDR2 YYNGEE. This CDR3 is built from 15 residues. Trimming took off 3 bases at V and 5 bases at J, with 15 bases between the two ends. CDR3 in amino acids: CASSGPDDSRNTIYF. CDR3 sequence (DNA): TGTGCCAGCAGCGGGCCGGATGATTCACGAAACACCATATATTTT. Together with reference TRBV9 and TRBJ1-3, the CDR3 gives the full variable domain: DSGVTQTPKHLITATGQRVTLRCSPRSGDLSVYWYQQSLDQGLQFLIQYYNGEERAKGNILERFSAQQFPDLHSELNLSSLELGDSALYFCASSGPDDSRNTIYFGEGSWLTVV.

The chain carries TRBV20-1 and TRBJ1-5; possible D gene TRBD1, 5 bases. From germline, CDR1 is DFQATT and CDR2 SNEGSKA (reference sequence). The CDR3 contains 13 residues. V shed 6 bases and J shed 2 bases, with 11 bases lying between them. The CDR3: CSARGPRNQPQHF. The CDR3 nucleotides read TGCAGTGCCCGGGGACCGCGCAATCAGCCCCAGCATTTT.

The gene calls are TRBV9 and TRBJ2-5, with TRBD2 identical over 7 bases. Judging by the DNA end, TRBJ2-1 fits better; the J call may be wrong. CDR3 size: 14 residues. Germline V gene lookup returns CDR1 SGDLS and CDR2 YYNGEE. DNA for the CDR3: TGTGCCAGCAGCGTAAGCGGGGACTACAATGAGCAGTTCTTC. It translates to CASSVSGDYNEQFF.

In this sample, this clonotype turned up a few times. The rearrangement uses TRBV20-1 and TRBJ1-5; D not certain. The CDR3 runs to 14 residues. V was trimmed by 3 bases and J by 4 bases, leaving 13 bases between them. The germline V gene encodes CDR1 DFQATT and CDR2 SNEGSKA (reference sequence). CDR3 bases: TGCAGTGCTAGGCCCGGGGTACGGAATCAGCCCCAGCATTTT. Amino acids: CSARPGVRNQPQHF.

This chain connects TRBV2 to TRBJ2-2; D unresolved. The germline gives CDR1 SNHLY, CDR2 FYNNEI. V dropped 6 bases and J dropped 6 bases, with 14 bases sitting between them. The CDR3 runs 14 residues. CDR3 loop: CASSPYDSSGELFF. The CDR3 DNA is TGTGCCAGCAGCCCCTACGACTCCTCCGGGGAGCTGTTTTTT.

V usage is TRBV5-1 and J usage is TRBJ1-4, with 9 nucleotides matching TRBD1. The CDR3 has 15 residues. Germline trimming cut 0 bases from V and 4 bases from J; bases unmatched to any gene: 1. Germline CDR1 SGHRS, CDR2 YFSETQ. In nucleotides, the CDR3 is TGCGCCAGCAGCTTGGGGACAGGGGATAATGAAAAACTGTTTTTT. Translating it yields CASSLGTGDNEKLFF.

The V and J genes are TRBV2 and TRBJ1-6; D remains unclear. Trimming removed 6 bases at V and 7 bases at J, with 4 bases between. Per germline, CDR1 SNHLY and CDR2 FYNNEI. There are 11 residues in the CDR3. CDR3 residues: CASRPNSPLHF. The CDR3 bases are TGTGCCAGCAGGCCGAATTCACCCCTCCACTTT.

A word on this clonotype: One junction end does not reproduce the germline sequence, and a read error may be involved. This chain links TRBV7-7 with TRBJ1-2; 7 bases match TRBD1. The CDR3 covers 16 residues. Germline loops: CDR1 SSHAT, CDR2 FNYEAQ (reference sequence). CDR3 DNA sequence: TGTGCTAGCAGCTCAAAACCCAGGGACAGTAACTACGGCTACACCTTC. Translating gives CASSSKPRDSNYGYTF.

The rearrangement links TRBV7-2 to TRBJ1-1; TRBD1 aligns across 11 bases. The junction had 2 bases not matched to a gene; V was cut back by 5 bases and J by 9 bases. Germline V gene sequence: CDR1 SGHTA, CDR2 FQGNSA. The CDR3 loop spans 12 amino acids. The CDR3: CASSRTGGQAFF. CDR3 sequence (DNA): TGTGCCAGCAGCCGGACAGGGGGCCAAGCTTTCTTT.

The V gene is TRBV9, the J gene TRBJ2-7; 7 bases are a match to TRBD2. J gave up 1 base and V 4 bases, and 8 bases lay outside the gene matches. The CDR3 is 15 residues long. The germline V gene encodes CDR1 SGDLS and CDR2 YYNGEE. As DNA, the CDR3 is TGTGCCAGCAGCCCGAGCGGGACGGAGTCCTACGAGCAGTACTTC. Amino acids: CASSPSGTESYEQYF.

This clonotype was counted between two and nine times. V is TRBV11-1 and J is TRBJ2-5; no firm D call. The V and J ends lost 5 bases and 7 bases respectively, with 11 bases between them. This CDR3 is built from 12 residues. CDR1 is SGHAT and CDR2 is FQDESV in the germline V gene (reference sequence). The CDR3 loop reads CASSPRTGTQYF. CDR3 nucleotides: TGTGCCAGCAGCCCCCGGACCGGGACCCAGTACTTC.

The rearrangement links TRBV9 to TRBJ2-5; no clear D. V was clipped by 0 bases and J by 4 bases, with 13 bases between them. The germline V gene encodes CDR1 SGDLS and CDR2 YYNGEE. The CDR3 has 15 amino acids. The CDR3 nucleotides read TGTGCCAGCAGCGTAGAACCAGGCGGAGCAGAGACCCAGTACTTC. It specifies CASSVEPGGAETQYF. The full variable domain, its missing parts supplied by reference TRBV9 and TRBJ2-5, is DSGVTQTPKHLITATGQRVTLRCSPRSGDLSVYWYQQSLDQGLQFLIQYYNGEERAKGNILERFSAQQFPDLHSELNLSSLELGDSALYFCASSVEPGGAETQYFGPGTRLLVL.

This chain joins TRBV6-5 and TRBJ1-4; D ambiguous. Trimming removed 6 bases at V and 4 bases at J, with 15 bases between. The CDR3 runs to 15 residues. The V gene's germline CDR1 is MNHEY and CDR2 SVGAGI. For the CDR3, the DNA is TGTGCCAGCAGGCCGGCTGGTTCTGGTAATGAAAAACTGTTTTTT. Translating gives CASRPAGSGNEKLFF.

This clonotype was seen many times. This rearrangement joins TRBV2 to TRBJ1-5; possible D gene TRBD1, 6 bases. V lost 7 bases and J 5 bases, leaving 18 bases between the germline ends. The CDR3 has 15 amino acids. Germline assignment: CDR1 SNHLY and CDR2 FYNNEI. The CDR3 protein is CASKFGGGEYQPQHF. The CDR3 DNA reads TGTGCCAGCAAGTTCGGAGGGGGGGAATATCAGCCCCAGCATTTT.

This clonotype was recorded a few times. V and J are TRBV10-3 and TRBJ2-3, with 9 bases lining up with TRBD2. The germline gives CDR1 ENHRY, CDR2 SYGVKD. J lost 2 bases, V lost 7 bases, and 7 bases had no gene match. The CDR3 covers 15 residues. This CDR3 is CAIKSVAGATDTQYF. Here the CDR3 DNA reads TGTGCCATCAAGTCGGTAGCGGGAGCCACAGATACGCAGTATTTT.

The V call is TRBV29-1, the J call TRBJ1-2, with a tentative D call TRBD1 (6 bases). This CDR3 spans 10 amino acids. Germline lookup yields CDR1 SQVTM and CDR2 ANQGSEA. The CDR3, as DNA: TGCAGTCCCCAGGGGTATGGCTACACCTTC. Amino acid sequence: CSPQGYGYTF.

This clonotype was counted at least ten times. This chain connects TRBV6-1 to TRBJ1-6; no clear D. CDR1 is MNHNS and CDR2 is SASEGT in the germline V gene. CDR3 length: 13 amino acids. V lost 5 bases, J lost 8 bases, and 10 bases lay in between. As DNA, the CDR3 is TGTGCCAGCAGTCCTGAGCGGGATTCACCCCTCCACTTT. Its translation: CASSPERDSPLHF.

The chain is built from TRBV6-5 and TRBJ2-7; D is unresolved. The CDR3 runs 12 residues. V dropped 6 bases and J dropped 5 bases, with 11 bases sitting between them. Germline V gene data show CDR1 as MNHEY and CDR2 as SVGAGI. The CDR3 DNA sequence: TGTGCCAGCAGCCCCACGATCAACGAGCAGTACTTC. This gives the protein CASSPTINEQYF.